The rows below give T cell receptor beta chains drawn from one sample of a study of cytomegalovirus exposure and HLA in healthy donors. Measured with immunoSEQ multiplex PCR; TCRdb has only the in-frame clones, and not every one. This table has more than 85,000 clones, around 70% appearing once. The sequenced sample was PBMCs. The origin of the receptors is a man younger than 45 in good health and CMV-seronegative. CDR3s include the opening cysteine and the closing phenylalanine or tryptophan. The D gene is left open where the match is weak. Size values are once, few and many counts, or a class for expanded clones, and some rows have none.

V: TRBV5-1
D: TRBD1
J: TRBJ2-7
size: few
CDR3: CASSLTGTEVF
DNA: TGCGCCAGCAGCTTGACCGGGACAGAGGTATTC

V: TRBV6-1
D: NA
J: TRBJ2-7
size: once
CDR3: CASIGLNLYEQYF
DNA: TGTGCCAGCATTGGACTAAACCTTTACGAGCAGTACTTC

V: TRBV2
D: NA
J: TRBJ2-7
size: NA
CDR3: CACGTAMSYEQYF
DNA: TGTGCCTGCGGGACAGCCATGTCCTACGAGCAGTACTTC

V: TRBV6-1
D: NA
J: TRBJ2-7
size: NA
CDR3: CASSEGLSYEQYF
DNA: TGTGCCAGCAGTGAAGGGCTGTCCTACGAGCAGTACTTC

V: TRBV7-2
D: NA
J: TRBJ1-5
size: NA
CDR3: CASSLQGRSQPQHF
DNA: TGTGCCAGCAGCTTGCAGGGAAGGAGTCAGCCCCAGCATTTT

V: TRBV7-9
D: NA
J: TRBJ2-3
size: NA
CDR3: CSSIQTLGGSTDTQYF
DNA: TGTTCCAGCATCCAAACATTGGGCGGGAGCACAGATACGCAGTATTTT

V: TRBV7-3
D: NA
J: TRBJ2-1
size: NA
CDR3: CASSLLRGSGNEQFF
DNA: TGTGCCAGCAGCCTACTACGGGGGAGTGGTAATGAGCAGTTCTTC

V: TRBV29-1
D: TRBD1
J: TRBJ2-3
size: NA
CDR3: CSVIDRGRTDTQYF
DNA: TGCAGCGTCATCGACAGGGGCAGAACAGATACGCAGTATTTT

V: TRBV6-5
D: NA
J: TRBJ2-1
size: NA
CDR3: CASSYSLAVYNEQFF
DNA: TGTGCCAGCAGTTACTCGTTAGCGGTCTACAATGAGCAGTTCTTC

V: TRBV2
D: TRBD2
J: TRBJ2-2
size: NA
CDR3: CASSKTLWGTSGRDSPRELFF
DNA: TGTGCCAGCAGTAAAACCCTCTGGGGGACTAGCGGGAGAGATTCACCGAGGGAGCTGTTTTTT

V: TRBV5-1
D: TRBD2
J: TRBJ2-5
size: NA
CDR3: CASSLAPGGVETQYF
DNA: TGCGCCAGCAGCTTGGCCCCGGGGGGGGTAGAGACCCAGTACTTC

V: TRBV6-5
D: NA
J: TRBJ1-1
size: few
CDR3: CASSFAGRNTEAFF
DNA: TGTGCCAGCAGTTTTGCCGGGAGGAACACTGAAGCTTTCTTT

V: TRBV5-4
D: NA
J: TRBJ1-2
size: once
CDR3: CASRKGFSNYGYTF
DNA: TGTGCCAGCCGTAAGGGGTTCTCTAACTATGGCTACACCTTC

V: TRBV6-1
D: TRBD2
J: TRBJ2-2
size: NA
CDR3: CASRLAGDTGELFF
DNA: TGTGCCAGCAGACTAGCGGGAGACACCGGGGAGCTGTTTTTT

V: TRBV29-1
D: TRBD2
J: TRBJ2-3
size: NA
CDR3: CSVEGTSGSVRDTQYF
DNA: TGCAGCGTTGAAGGGACTAGCGGGAGTGTTAGAGATACGCAGTATTTT

V: TRBV15
D: TRBD1
J: TRBJ1-5
size: once
CDR3: CATSRAQGASNQPRHF
DNA: TGTGCCACCAGCAGGGCCCAGGGGGCGAGCAATCAGCCCCGGCATTTT

V: TRBV11-3
D: TRBD1
J: TRBJ2-7
size: few
CDR3: CASSLRGLPYEQYF
DNA: TGTGCCAGCAGCTTAAGGGGGCTACCCTACGAGCAGTACTTC

V: TRBV29-1
D: NA
J: TRBJ2-1
size: NA
CDR3: CSVEAGLYNEQFF
DNA: TGCAGCGTTGAGGCAGGCCTATACAATGAGCAGTTCTTC

V: TRBV29-1
D: NA
J: TRBJ2-5
size: NA
CDR3: CSVEPGVETQYF
DNA: TGCAGCGTTGAACCAGGGGTGGAGACCCAGTACTTC

V: TRBV30
D: NA
J: TRBJ1-6
size: NA
CDR3: CAWSWQGSSPLHF
DNA: TGTGCCTGGAGTTGGCAGGGGAGTTCACCCCTCCACTTT

V: TRBV28
D: TRBD1
J: TRBJ1-1
size: NA
CDR3: CASSFLGTGRTEAFF
DNA: TGTGCCAGCAGTTTCCTTGGGACAGGGCGAACTGAAGCTTTCTTT

V: TRBV23-1
D: TRBD1
J: TRBJ1-4
size: NA
CDR3: CASSQPRGDRGEKLFF
DNA: TGCGCCAGCAGTCAACCCAGAGGGGACAGGGGAGAAAAACTGTTTTTT

V: TRBV7-9
D: NA
J: TRBJ2-7
size: once
CDR3: CASSPPLGVSYEQYF
DNA: TGTGCCAGCAGCCCACCCCTCGGGGTCTCCTACGAGCAGTACTTC

V: TRBV28
D: NA
J: TRBJ2-6
size: few
CDR3: CASSFRGSGANVLTF
DNA: TGTGCCAGCAGTTTCAGGGGATCCGGGGCCAACGTCCTGACTTTC

V: TRBV9
D: NA
J: TRBJ1-1
size: NA
CDR3: CASSGALNTEAFF
DNA: TGTGCCAGCAGCGGGGCCCTGAACACTGAAGCTTTCTTT

V: TRBV4-3
D: TRBD1
J: TRBJ2-1
size: NA
CDR3: CASSQSHRTGEGEQFF
DNA: TGCGCCAGCAGCCAGTCCCATCGGACAGGGGAAGGTGAGCAGTTCTTC

V: TRBV14
D: TRBD1
J: TRBJ1-2
size: many
CDR3: CASSPKTGTGYTF
DNA: TGTGCCAGCAGCCCCAAGACAGGGACTGGCTACACCTTC

V: TRBV19
D: TRBD1
J: TRBJ1-4
size: NA
CDR3: CASRIPGQGTTNEKLFF
DNA: TGTGCCAGTAGGATACCGGGACAGGGAACAACTAATGAAAAACTGTTTTTT

V: TRBV2
D: TRBD2
J: TRBJ2-7
size: NA
CDR3: CASSRTSGAGAPHEQYF
DNA: TGTGCCAGCAGTCGTACTAGCGGGGCGGGAGCTCCCCACGAGCAGTACTTC

V: TRBV10-3
D: NA
J: TRBJ1-6
size: NA
CDR3: CAIKTENSYNSPLHF
DNA: TGTGCCATCAAGACCGAGAACAGTTATAATTCACCCCTCCACTTT

V: TRBV19
D: NA
J: TRBJ1-1
size: once
CDR3: CASSARKQETEAFF
DNA: TGTGCCAGTAGTGCAAGGAAACAGGAAACTGAAGCTTTCTTT

V: TRBV5-5
D: NA
J: TRBJ2-7
size: NA
CDR3: CASSPPGVESYEQYF
DNA: TGTGCCAGCAGTCCGCCAGGGGTCGAGTCCTACGAGCAGTACTTC